Described below is a single T cell receptor beta chain sequence and its context. The data belong to a study of blood T cell repertoires in COVID-19. Study information: Researchers got acute and convalescent COVID-19 samples from the United States, Italy and Spain. T cells, B-cell-depleted T cells, or PBMCs supplied cDNA or gDNA.

Per the original methods: It was from reference gene primer amplification that nucleated cell counts were estimated. The repertoire was sequenced with immunoSEQ multiplex PCR; TCRdb's copy has only in-frame clones and lacks some. The V and J calls and the clone size are those of that table, but D and trimming were determined from the DNA. Of 90,000 to 110,000 clones listed, approximately 80% are singletons. CDR1 MGHRA and CDR2 YSYEKL come from the germline V gene. Deletions cut 0 bases from V and 4 bases from J, with 13 bases between. The CDR3 covers 16 residues. This chain joins TRBV4-1 and TRBJ1-3; the D is unclear. Sequencing was done on a sample of peripheral blood. This receptor was taken from an elderly man with acute or convalescent COVID-19. CDR3 loop: CASSQDLFRLGNTIYF. In DNA, the CDR3 is TGCGCCAGCAGCCAAGATCTGTTCAGGCTGGGAAACACCATATATTTT.